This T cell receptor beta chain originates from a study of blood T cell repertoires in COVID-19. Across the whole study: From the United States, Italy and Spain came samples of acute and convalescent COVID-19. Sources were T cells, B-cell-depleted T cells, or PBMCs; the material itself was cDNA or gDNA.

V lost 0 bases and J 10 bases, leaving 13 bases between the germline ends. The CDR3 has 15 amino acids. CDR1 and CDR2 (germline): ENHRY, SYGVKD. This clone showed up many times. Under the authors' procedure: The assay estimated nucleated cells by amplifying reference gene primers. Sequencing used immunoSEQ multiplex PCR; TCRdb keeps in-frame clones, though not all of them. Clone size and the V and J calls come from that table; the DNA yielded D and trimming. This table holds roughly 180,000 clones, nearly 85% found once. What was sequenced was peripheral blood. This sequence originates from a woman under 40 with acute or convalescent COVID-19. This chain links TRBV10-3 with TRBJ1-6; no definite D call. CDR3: CAISESGGQVSPLHF. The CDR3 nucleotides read TGTGCCATCAGTGAGTCGGGAGGGCAGGTGTCACCCCTCCACTTT.